The rows below give T cell receptor beta chains drawn from one sample of a study of T cells in Graves' hyperthyroidism and ophthalmopathy. TCRdb processed the multiplex PCR reads anew with MiXCR; each CDR3 protein has one entry. The table has under 300,000 distinct CDR3 sequences, roughly 15% seen once. The sequenced sample consisted of blood. These receptors were collected from a woman aged 45-65 years with Graves' hyperthyroidism that later progressed to Graves' ophthalmopathy. CDR3s include the opening cysteine and the closing phenylalanine or tryptophan. D genes are given only for firm matches. A clone size is listed for some rows: how often the clone was seen (once, few, many), or a class if it is expanded.

.	TRBV4-1	few	TRBJ1-1	CASSHSYLNTEAFF	TGCGCCAGCAGCCACTCATACTTGAACACTGAAGCTTTCTTT
.	TRBV5-1	.	TRBJ1-2	CASSFVGGNPGYTF	TGCGCCAGCAGCTTCGTTGGGGGGAATCCTGGCTACACCTTC
.	TRBV2	many	TRBJ2-7	CASREDKPYEQYF	TGTGCCAGCAGGGAAGACAAGCCCTACGAGCAGTACTTC
TRBD2	TRBV20-1	many	TRBJ2-1	CSARDGRANPSYNEQFF	TGCAGTGCTAGAGACGGGAGGGCCAATCCATCCTACAATGAGCAGTTCTTC
TRBD1	TRBV3-1	many	TRBJ1-5	CASSQSRDRWSNQPQHF	TGTGCCAGCAGCCAATCCCGGGACAGGTGGAGCAATCAGCCCCAGCATTTT
.	TRBV18	many	TRBJ2-2	CASSPIQGRNTGELFF	TGTGCCAGCTCACCTATTCAGGGGAGGAACACCGGGGAGCTGTTTTTT
TRBD1	TRBV6-1	many	TRBJ2-1	CASTDPDRNEQFF	TGTGCCAGCACCGACCCGGACAGGAATGAGCAGTTCTTC
.	TRBV3-1	many	TRBJ2-7	CASSQEQTFRVPYEQYF	TGTGCCAGCAGCCAAGAGCAAACGTTCAGGGTTCCCTACGAGCAGTACTTC
.	TRBV29-1	many	TRBJ1-5	CSVGGRRAGQPQHF	TGCAGCGTTGGTGGGCGGCGAGCGGGTCAGCCCCAGCATTTT
.	TRBV7-2	.	TRBJ1-5	CASSLTIGVTQHF	TGTGCCAGCAGCTTAACGATAGGGGTTACCCAGCATTTT
TRBD1	TRBV28	many	TRBJ1-2	CASGTGFGYGYTF	TGTGCCAGCGGGACAGGGTTCGGCTATGGCTACACCTTC
.	TRBV20-1	many	TRBJ1-2	CSARVGDGYGYTF	TGCAGTGCTAGAGTCGGGGATGGGTATGGCTACACCTTC
.	TRBV2	many	TRBJ2-3	CASSGRGFTDTQYF	TGTGCCAGCAGCGGGAGAGGGTTCACAGATACGCAGTATTTT
.	TRBV11-2	many	TRBJ1-1	CASSLAVLNTEAFF	TGTGCCAGCAGCTTAGCTGTACTGAACACTGAAGCTTTCTTT
.	TRBV3-1	many	TRBJ2-7	CASSQAYEQYF	TGTGCCAGCAGCCAAGCCTACGAGCAGTACTTC